Following are 3 T cell receptor beta chains from one sample sequenced in a study of blood T cell repertoires in COVID-19. Here immunoSEQ multiplex PCR was the method, and the copy in TCRdb shows in-frame clones only, minus some. The data show around 200,000 clones, with roughly 90% seen just once and approximately 2.8% held by the top ten. The sequenced material came from PBMCs or T cells enriched from blood (not recorded which). These TCRs come from a woman between 45 and 60 years old in a cohort exposed to, infected with or recovered from COVID-19 (not recorded which).

This chain uses TRBV3-1 (or the pseudogene TRBV3-2) with TRBJ2-1, with 11 bases identical to TRBD2. Germline V lookup: CDR1 LGHDT, CDR2 YNNKEL (reference sequence). J gave up 2 bases and V 3 bases, and 0 bases lay outside the gene matches. CDR3 size: 15 residues. The DNA of the CDR3 is TGTGCCAGCAGCCAGACTAGCGGGGCCTACAATGAGCAGTTCTTC. Translation gives CASSQTSGAYNEQFF.

This clone appeared a single time. The V and J genes are TRBV18 and TRBJ1-1, with a weak D call TRBD1 (6 bases). Between the trimmed V and J ends, which lost 0 bases and 1 base, there was a span of 12 bases. This CDR3 spans 16 amino acids. Germline lookup yields CDR1 KGHSH and CDR2 LQKENI. CDR3: CASSPPQGQPNTEAFF. The CDR3 DNA reads as TGTGCCAGCTCACCACCGCAAGGACAGCCGAACACTGAAGCTTTCTTT.

The chain links TRBV2 to TRBJ1-5; 7 bases match TRBD1. With 0 bases clipped from V and 7 bases from J, the junction kept 6 bases outside the gene matches. CDR1 and CDR2 (germline): SNHLY, FYNNEI. The length of the CDR3 is 15 residues. Here the CDR3 DNA reads TGTGCCAGCAGTGAAGCGACAGGGCGCGGGCAGCCCCAGCATTTT. Residues: CASSEATGRGQPQHF.